The subject of this entry is one TCR beta chain. Its antigen is currently unknown. These data are taken from a study of identical twins. Overall study findings and caveats: Analyses of zero insertions could be partly confounded by invariant MAIT and iNKT cells.

TCRdb analysed the 5' RACE reads with MiXCR anew, one entry per CDR3 protein. This sample has about 470,000 distinct CDR3 sequences; roughly 24% occur once, and the top ten carry about 2.9%. All donors were healthy Caucasians. The CDR3 totals 15 residues. The germline V gene encodes CDR1 SNHLY and CDR2 FYNNEI. V was clipped by 4 bases and J by 3 bases, with 16 bases between them. This same sample was also part of a study on T cells expressing NK-cell markers. Per that paper: Beta-chain profiling covered CD3+CD56+NKG2C+, CD3+CD56+NKG2C- and CD3+CD56-NKG2C+ sorted subsets.

This chain links TRBV2 with TRBJ2-7, with D perhaps TRBD1 (6 bases). Material for sequencing was CD4+ T cells sorted from blood. The TCR sequence derives from a woman aged 18-29 years in good health. Written as DNA, the CDR3 is TGTGCCAGCAGTGGAACAGGGAATTGGGGCTACGAGCAGTACTTC. Its protein is CASSGTGNWGYEQYF.